This T cell receptor (beta chain) is from a study of T cells in tuberculosis. Chain pairing is unknown; alpha and beta were sequenced separately. Generated by immunoSEQ multiplex PCR, the TCRdb table keeps only in-frame clones and is missing some. The top ten hold over 1.5% of the sample, which has 80,000 to 90,000 clones, roughly 90% seen once. Thawed, overnight-rested PBMC were stained with GMM-loaded CD1B tetramer, viability dye and anti-CD3, then sorted. CD1B tetramers were loaded with Rhodococcus equi-derived C32 glucose monomycolate. Tetramer-negative cells, about 94,000 per donor, were also sorted. V dropped 0 bases and J dropped 4; count of bases not matched to a gene: 5. The CDR3 consists of 16 residues. Germline values: CDR1 SGDLS, CDR2 YYNGEE.

This receptor was taken from an adult woman with latent tuberculosis. The rearrangement uses TRBV9 and TRBJ2-3; 10 nucleotides line up with TRBD2. The specimen sequenced was CD1b-GMM tetramer-negative cells sorted from PBMCs. The CDR3 region has the DNA TGTGCCAGCAGCGTAGCTGAGCGGGGGGGTTCAGATACGCAGTATTTT. Translating it yields CASSVAERGGSDTQYF.